A single T cell receptor beta chain is shown here with its context. The same CDR3 can be traced to other DNA sequences in this sample. The data stem from a study of shared clonotypes between healthy human individuals. Clones were read by immunoSEQ multiplex PCR, and TCRdb kept only the in-frame ones, dropping some. The table includes roughly 96,000 clones, approximately 44% detected once. Germline loops: CDR1 SGHRS, CDR2 YFSETQ. This CDR3 is built from 15 residues. V lost 4 bases, J lost 2 bases, and 14 bases lay in between. This chain links TRBV5-1 with TRBJ2-3; weak D call: TRBD1 (6 bases). The specimen was PBMCs. The receptor was isolated from a woman between 40 and 50 years old in good health. Some clones in this sample may be carry-over from other donors' samples. The CDR3: CASSQGSTHTDTQYF. In nucleotides, the CDR3 is TGCGCCAGCAGCCAGGGGTCGACACACACAGATACGCAGTATTTT.